The TCR beta chain described here comes from a study of blood T cells in healthy people across ages. Notes on the study in general: Any conclusive comparison of naive versus antigen-experienced cells was prevented by using unsorted PBMCs.

The authors ran a second PCR of about 6 to 11 cycles using a sample-barcoded 5' primer and a J-beta primer mix. Each TCR beta cDNA got a 12-nucleotide random molecular identifier. TCRdb itself ran the 5' RACE reads through MiXCR, one entry per CDR3 protein. In the table there are approximately 820,000 distinct CDR3 sequences, approximately 44% of which are singletons. This clonotype was recorded a few times. Its specificity is not known. The CDR3 covers 11 residues. V shed 6 bases and J shed 4 bases, with 9 bases lying between them. CDR1 is SQVTM, CDR2 ANQGSEA, per germline. The specimen sequenced was blood. This clonotype was sampled from a man between 60 and 75 years old in good health. The gene calls are TRBV29-1 and TRBJ1-2; D not certain. CDR3 in amino acids: CSVRDSYGYTF. The CDR3 DNA sequence: TGCAGCGTCCGGGATTCCTATGGCTACACCTTC.